Below are 15 T cell receptor beta chains sequenced from a single sample in a study of read filtering for tumor transcriptome and immune sequencing. This library used about 360 ng RNA and molecular barcoded adaptors spanning alpha/delta and beta/gamma chains. TCRdb processed the reads anew with MiXCR; each CDR3 protein has one entry. The sample holds approximately 40,000 distinct CDR3 sequences, roughly an eighth seen once. Sequenced: a population of CD138-negative cells sorted from bone marrow. All receptors derive from a donor aged 40 or older with multiple myeloma.

This clonotype was seen at least ten times. This rearrangement joins TRBV5-1 to TRBJ1-1; no definite D call. The CDR3 runs to 14 residues. From germline, CDR1 is SGHRS and CDR2 YFSETQ. Trimming left V 0 bases short and J 0 bases short, with 6 bases between. CDR3 sequence (DNA): TGCGCCAGCAGCTTGGGTGGGTTGAACACTGAAGCTTTCTTT. This gives the protein CASSLGGLNTEAFF.

To note about this clonotype: A much larger clone sits a single nucleotide away, making a read error possible. The conserved phenylalanine or tryptophan is not found at the CDR3 terminus, so this likely reflects a read error. V usage is TRBV29-1 and J usage is TRBJ1-2; 7 nucleotides line up with TRBD1. J was trimmed by 6 bases and V by 5 bases; bases with no gene match: 6. Per germline, CDR1 SQVTM and CDR2 ANQGSEA. CDR3 size: 12 residues. CDR3 sequence: CSVQQGIHGYTS. CDR3 bases: TGCAGCGTTCAACAGGGGATCCATGGCTACACCTCC.

This clonotype was observed many times. The CDR3, as DNA: TGTGCCAGCAGCTTAGTGGGAGCTACAGATACGCAGTATTTT. This codes for CASSLVGATDTQYF. This sequence joins TRBV7-2 and TRBJ2-3, with D possibly TRBD2 on 5 matching bases. This CDR3 has 14 amino acids. Germline V gene lookup returns CDR1 SGHTA and CDR2 FQGNSA. V lost 1 base to trimming and J lost 3 bases, with 8 bases between them.

For this clonotype: This may be a read error, as it is one base from a much larger clone. The V call is TRBV20-1, the J call TRBJ2-2, with TRBD2 matching over 10 bases. Germline-derived CDR1 and CDR2 are DFQATT and SNEGSKA (reference sequence). The CDR3 is made up of 16 amino acids. CDR3 sequence (DNA): TGCAGTGCTCCCGCCTCCTCTAGCGGGAGAAGCGGGGAGCCGTTTTTT. Protein sequence: CSAPASSSGRSGEPFF.

This clonotype was observed at least ten times. The chain recombines TRBV7-9 with TRBJ2-5; possible D gene TRBD2, 5 bases. The ends were cut back, 5 bases at V and 0 bases at J, with 10 bases in the middle. Germline V gene data show CDR1 as SEHNR and CDR2 as FQNEAQ (reference sequence). The CDR3 covers 14 residues. The CDR3 sequence: CASSTDYYQETQYF. As DNA, the CDR3 is TGTGCCAGCAGCACTGACTACTACCAAGAGACCCAGTACTTC.

This clonotype showed up many times. This chain connects TRBV28 to TRBJ2-3, with D tentatively TRBD1 or TRBD2 (5 bases each). The V gene's germline CDR1 is MDHEN and CDR2 SYDVKM. The CDR3 is 14 amino acids. The V gene lost 5 bases and the J gene lost 2 bases, with 11 bases spanning the gap. The CDR3 reads CASSGVGTTDTQYF. CDR3 DNA sequence: TGTGCCAGCAGTGGAGTGGGGACCACAGATACGCAGTATTTT.

Concerning this clonotype itself: One end of the junction varies from germline; a read error may be responsible. The chain links TRBV7-2 to TRBJ2-6; D perhaps matches TRBD1 (5 bases). The CDR3 extends over 13 amino acids. The germline V gene has CDR1 SGHTA and CDR2 FQGNSA. The CDR3 loop is CASSPSGANVLAF. Written as DNA, the CDR3 is TGTGCCAGCAGCCCGAGTGGGGCCAACGTCCTGGCTTTC.

This clonotype was seen repeatedly, ten times or more. The V and J genes are TRBV12-3 or TRBV12-4 and TRBJ2-7; 10 nucleotides line up with TRBD1. J lost 2 bases, V lost 3 bases, and 1 base had no gene match. This CDR3 comprises 14 residues. CDR3 amino acids: CASSFDRGPYEQYF. CDR3 nucleotide sequence: TGTGCCAGCAGTTTTGACAGGGGGCCCTACGAGCAGTACTTC.

This clonotype was observed at least ten times. This sequence joins TRBV6-2 or TRBV6-3 and TRBJ2-7; D not resolved. Germline V gene lookup returns CDR1 MNHEY and CDR2 SVGEGT. The CDR3 is 13 residues long. Trimming removed 6 bases from V and 1 base from J, with 10 bases in between. DNA of the CDR3: TGTGCCAGCAGGGGCAGGTGGTCCTACGAGCAGTACTTC. Protein: CASRGRWSYEQYF.

This clonotype was counted ten times or more. The V call is TRBV5-1, the J call TRBJ2-1, with TRBD2 matching 11 bases. The CDR3 contains 15 residues. Trimming took 3 bases from V and 4 from J; bases not matched to a gene: 3. Germline CDR1 reads SGHRS; CDR2 reads YFSETQ. In DNA form, the CDR3 reads TGCGCCAGCAGCTCGGGGACTAGCGGTTACAATGAGCAGTTCTTC. Translated: CASSSGTSGYNEQFF.

This clonotype came up many times. The J gene is TRBJ2-5, the V gene TRBV11-2, with D tentatively TRBD2 (5 bases). The CDR3 contains 15 residues. Trimming pared 5 bases from V and 2 bases from J, leaving 15 bases between. Germline CDR1 and CDR2: SGHAT and FQNNGV. The CDR3 is CASSPLLTGQETQYF. CDR3 bases: TGTGCCAGCAGCCCCCTCCTCACGGGGCAAGAGACCCAGTACTTC.

In this sample, this clonotype turned up many times. The chain employs TRBV16 and TRBJ1-5, with D perhaps matching TRBD1 (5 bases). CDR1 is KGHSY and CDR2 is FQNENV in the germline V gene. There are 14 residues in the CDR3. Trimming removed 1 base at V and 7 bases at J, with 11 bases between. The CDR3 loop is CASSQFPGRQPQHF. DNA for the CDR3: TGTGCCAGCAGCCAATTTCCGGGACGACAGCCCCAGCATTTT. Based on the CDR3 plus reference TRBV16 and TRBJ1-5, the full variable domain is GEEVAQTPKHLVRGEGQKAKLYCAPIKGHSYVFWYQQVLKNEFKFLISFQNENVFDETGMPKERFSAKCLPNSPCSLEIQATKLEDSAVYFCASSQFPGRQPQHFGDGTRLSIL.

This clonotype was detected ten times or more. The rearrangement uses TRBV2 and TRBJ2-3; a possible D gene is TRBD2 (5 bases). Trimming took off 6 bases at V and 0 bases at J, with 10 bases between the two ends. The CDR3 length is 14 residues. Germline loops: CDR1 SNHLY, CDR2 FYNNEI. CDR3 bases: TGTGCCAGCAGGGAGGTCCACAGCACAGATACGCAGTATTTT. This gives the protein CASREVHSTDTQYF.

This clonotype was seen many times. The chain links TRBV4-2 to TRBJ2-7; 11 nucleotides match TRBD2. Germline V CDR1 and CDR2: LGHNA, YNFKEQ. The CDR3 is 18 amino acids. V shed 0 bases, J shed 2 bases, and the junction held 9 bases outside the gene matches. In DNA form, the CDR3 reads TGTGCCAGCAGCCAAGATCTGGTAGCGGGAGGGCCGACCTACGAGCAGTACTTC. It yields the protein CASSQDLVAGGPTYEQYF.

This clonotype was detected many times. The chain uses TRBV7-2 and TRBJ2-5; D gene ambiguous. CDR3 length: 11 residues. Germline values: CDR1 SGHTA, CDR2 FQGNSA. V was cut by 4 bases and J by 4 bases, with 4 bases left in between. Written as DNA, the CDR3 is TGTGCCAGCAGCTCCCGAGAGACCCAGTACTTC. This encodes CASSSRETQYF.